The sequence of this T cell receptor (beta chain) was determined in a study of post-analysis software for immune sequencing data. Overall study: Included courses were relapsing-remitting and secondary progressive multiple sclerosis; progressive-relapsing multiple sclerosis was also included.

The CDR3 has 14 amino acids. Looked up from germline, CDR1 is MGHRA and CDR2 is YSYEKL. The V end was cut by 1 base, the J end by 7 bases, with 11 bases between. Unique molecular identifiers were built into the TCR beta cDNA libraries. MiXCR, applied by TCRdb to the PCR reads, yields one record per CDR3 protein. The sample records 450,000 to 650,000 distinct CDR3 sequences, roughly 40% being singletons. Study results and caveats: When patients were compared with controls, about 5 TRBV segments were more frequent, TRBV5-6, TRBV5-1 and TRBV20-1 among them. Versus controls, multiple sclerosis patients showed significantly lower diversity (normalized Chao1).

Concerning this clonotype itself: Its cognate antigen is unknown.

This TCR was recovered from a girl aged 5-17 years with multiple sclerosis. The sequencing sample was made of blood. The V call is TRBV4-1, the J call TRBJ2-1; possibly TRBD1 for D (5 bases). In DNA, the CDR3 is TGCGCCAGCAGCCAAGTTTCTTCAGGGAATGAGCAGTTCTTC. Amino acid sequence: CASSQVSSGNEQFF.